The T cell receptor (beta chain) described here comes from a study of persistence of HIV-infected CD4 T cells. For this clone: The antigen remains unidentified.

J gave up 6 bases and V 0 bases, and 8 bases lay outside the gene matches. The CDR3 extends over 16 amino acids. Germline V gene sequence: CDR1 SGHRS, CDR2 YFSETQ. Cells were stimulated with overlapping HIV-1 Gag 15-mer peptides. Memory cells lacking CD40L and CD69 with high CD45RO were sorted. CD8-depleted PBMCs were stimulated more than 15 hours with anti-CD28/CD49d costimulation, CD40-blocking antibody and enfuvirtide. The immunoSEQ assay was version 4, run in survey mode. TCRdb keeps only in-frame clones here, not all; method: immunoSEQ multiplex PCR. In the table there are roughly 35,000 clones, 82% of which are singletons.

The chain links TRBV5-1 to TRBJ1-1; 10 bases are a match to TRBD1. This receptor was identified in an adult with HIV. The donor label of this sample is uncertain. Source: cultured CD4+ T cells from PBMCs, taken from a patient who received antiretroviral therapy. CDR3 sequence reads: CASSLEGQGHNSEAFF. In DNA form, the CDR3 reads TGCGCCAGCAGCTTGGAGGGACAGGGGCACAATTCTGAAGCTTTCTTT.